The rows below give T cell receptor beta chains drawn from one sample of a study of T-cell reconstitution after alpha-beta-depleted transplantation in children. Using its own MiXCR run on the PCR reads, TCRdb lists one record per CDR3 protein. The sample carries around 370,000 distinct CDR3 sequences, over 9% recorded once. This material consisted of PBMCs from the stem cell graft donor, taken from the stem cell graft. The receptors were sampled from a human donor who donated a stem cell graft to a child with acute lymphoblastic leukemia. Both conserved end residues are part of each CDR3. Each record gives: V gene, D gene, J gene, clone size, CDR3 DNA, CDR3 protein. D genes are given only for firm matches. The listing skips clone size in some rows; elsewhere it reads once, few, many or a size class.

TRBV3-1	TRBD2	TRBJ2-1	few	TGTGCCAGCAGCCAAGAGGGACTAGCGGGAGGGCCTTACAATGAGCAGTTCTTC	CASSQEGLAGGPYNEQFF
TRBV6-5	TRBD2	TRBJ2-1	many	TGTGCCAGCAGTTACTCGGAGACTAGCCTCTCCAATGAGCAGTTCTTC	CASSYSETSLSNEQFF
TRBV4-1	TRBD1	TRBJ2-7	NA	TGCGCCAGCACCCCCGGGACAGGGGGGTACGAGCAGTACTTC	CASTPGTGGYEQYF
TRBV20-1	NA	TRBJ1-1	NA	TGCAGTGCTAGAGATCGGAACGGCACTGAAGCTTTCTTT	CSARDRNGTEAFF
TRBV29-1	NA	TRBJ2-3	NA	TGCAGCGTCGTTGCGGGGAAGGAGTCCACAGATACGCAGTATTTT	CSVVAGKESTDTQYF
TRBV5-1	NA	TRBJ2-3	NA	TGCGCCAGCAGCTTACCGTTGTCCCGAAAAACAGATACGCAGTATTTT	CASSLPLSRKTDTQYF
TRBV7-2	TRBD2	TRBJ2-2	NA	TGTGCCAGCAGCGTCGTTCTGGGACTAGTGAACACCGGGGAGCTGTTTTTT	CASSVVLGLVNTGELFF
TRBV4-1	TRBD2	TRBJ2-7	few	TGCGCCAGCAGCCCCGAGGGAGCGGGAGCCCCCTACGAGCAGTACTTC	CASSPEGAGAPYEQYF
TRBV9	NA	TRBJ2-1	few	TGTGCCAGCAGCGTATACACACAGGCGGGGCTCCCCCAGTTCTTC	CASSVYTQAGLPQFF
TRBV12-3/TRBV12-4	NA	TRBJ2-2	few	TGTGCCAGCAGTTTAGCGGGAGACCTGGCCGGGGAGCTGTTTTTT	CASSLAGDLAGELFF
TRBV7-2	NA	TRBJ2-1	few	TGTGCCAGCAGCTTAGAGAGTTTCCATAGTTCCGATGAGCAGTTCTTC	CASSLESFHSSDEQFF
TRBV7-9	NA	TRBJ2-1	few	TGTGCCAGCAGCTTATGGGGGACCAATGAGCAGTTCTTC	CASSLWGTNEQFF
TRBV20-1	NA	TRBJ2-1	many	TGCAGTGCTAGTAAGGACCTATACAATGAGCAGTTCTTC	CSASKDLYNEQFF
TRBV4-1	TRBD2	TRBJ2-7	many	TGCGCCAGCAGCCCACAGACTAGCGGGGCTTTATACGAGCAGTACTTC	CASSPQTSGALYEQYF
TRBV11-1	NA	TRBJ1-1	NA	TGTGCCAGCAGCTTCGGGGGAGGTAGAGGGACTGAAGCTTTCTTT	CASSFGGGRGTEAFF
TRBV12-3/TRBV12-4	NA	TRBJ1-2	few	TGTGCCAGCTGTGACATAGCTAACTATGGCTACACCTTC	CASCDIANYGYTF
TRBV11-3	NA	TRBJ2-3	NA	TGTGCCAGCAGCCGAACCGGGACACTAACCACAGATACGCAGTATTTT	CASSRTGTLTTDTQYF
TRBV12-3/TRBV12-4	NA	TRBJ1-1	NA	TGTGCCAGCAGTTTATCGGACCAAACTGAAGCTTTCTTT	CASSLSDQTEAFF
TRBV4-1	NA	TRBJ2-3	NA	TGCGCCAGCAGCCAAGATGAGCGGCGCACAGATACGCAGTATTTT	CASSQDERRTDTQYF
TRBV24-1	NA	TRBJ2-1	many	TGTGCCACCAGTGCAGGGAGGCGAAATGAGCAGTTCTTC	CATSAGRRNEQFF